The 21 T cell receptor beta chains in this list originate from one sample, sequenced in a study of cytomegalovirus exposure and HLA in healthy donors (dated by TCRdb to about 2017). Library method: the immunoSEQ multiplex PCR assay. A mixture of 60 forward primers for TCR Vbeta segments and 13 reverse primers for TCR Jbeta segments was used in the multiplex PCR. Imported from immuneACCESS, the table was reduced by TCRdb to in-frame sequences with V and J called. These copies leave out some clones; in studies compared against another copy, an unresolved V gene accounts for under half, and the cause of the remainder is not known. The sample has about 130,000 clones on record, over 70% of them singletons. The ten largest clones represent about 3% of the sample. Material: PBMCs. These receptors all come from a man in his thirties or forties in good health and CMV-seronegative.

This chain links TRBV6-5 with TRBJ2-5, with 7 bases identical to TRBD1. The CDR3 has 14 amino acids. The ends lost 5 bases at V and 4 bases at J; junction bases unmatched: 7. CDR1 MNHEY and CDR2 SVGAGI come from the germline V gene. CDR3 nucleotide sequence: TGTGCCAGCAGTCGCTTCAACAGGGGAGAGACCCAGTACTTC. Amino acids: CASSRFNRGETQYF.

The V gene is TRBV6-5, the J gene TRBJ2-7; no clear D gene. The CDR3 covers 14 residues. The germline V and J ends were trimmed by 0 bases and 4 bases, with 10 bases remaining between them. Germline CDR1 and CDR2: MNHEY and SVGAGI. The CDR3 sequence: CASSYSGSGYEQYF. CDR3 nucleotides: TGTGCCAGCAGTTACTCGGGCAGTGGGTACGAGCAGTACTTC.

The chain combines TRBV9 with TRBJ1-1; D is undetermined. The germline V gene has CDR1 SGDLS and CDR2 YYNGEE. The germline V and J ends were trimmed by 0 bases and 2 bases, with 11 bases remaining between them. The CDR3 runs 15 residues. The CDR3 DNA follows: TGTGCCAGCAGCGTAGATGGCGGGCGAAACACTGAAGCTTTCTTT. It is translated as CASSVDGGRNTEAFF.

This chain connects TRBV28 to TRBJ2-5; D is perhaps TRBD2 (6 bases). The CDR3 extends over 15 amino acids. Germline assignment: CDR1 MDHEN and CDR2 SYDVKM. The ends were cut back, 2 bases at V and 4 bases at J, with 14 bases in the middle. The CDR3 region has the DNA TGTGCCAGCAGTTTAGCAGGGACTCAAGTAGAGACCCAGTACTTC. It encodes CASSLAGTQVETQYF.

J is TRBJ1-1 and V is TRBV5-1, with TRBD1 as a possible D gene (6 bases). There are 13 residues in the CDR3. V dropped 0 bases and J dropped 7 bases, with 10 bases sitting between them. CDR1 SGHRS and CDR2 YFSETQ come from the germline V gene. CDR3 coding DNA: TGCGCCAGCAGCTTGGTCCTACAGGGTGAAGCTTTCTTT. Protein product: CASSLVLQGEAFF.

A few counts support this clone. The gene calls are TRBV28 and TRBJ2-7; D perhaps matches TRBD1 (6 bases). Germline loops: CDR1 MDHEN, CDR2 SYDVKM. CDR3 length: 15 residues. Trimming took 5 bases from V and 0 from J, leaving 14 bases between them. CDR3 protein: CASSIPDSSSYEQYF. Written as DNA, the CDR3 is TGTGCCAGCAGTATCCCGGACAGCAGCTCCTACGAGCAGTACTTC.

The chain recombines TRBV30 with TRBJ1-1, with D unclear. V gave up 1 base and J gave up 6 bases, with 12 bases separating them. Germline V gene sequence: CDR1 GTSNPN, CDR2 SVGIG (reference sequence). The CDR3 extends over 13 amino acids. CDR3 bases: TGTGCCTGGAGTGCGGAGGTTACAGCTGAAGCTTTCTTT. Protein: CAWSAEVTAEAFF.

This clone was counted a few times. CDR3 DNA sequence: TGTGCCAGCCCGACTAGCGGGGTTCAGTACCAAGAGACCCAGTACTTC. Its protein is CASPTSGVQYQETQYF. The chain has TRBV2 and TRBJ2-5; 11 positions match TRBD2. V gave up 8 bases and J gave up 0 bases; unmatched junction bases: 8. The CDR3 contains 16 residues. Germline V gene sequence: CDR1 SNHLY, CDR2 FYNNEI.

The chain links TRBV5-4 to TRBJ2-4; 9 bases line up with TRBD2. The germline V gene has CDR1 SGHNT and CDR2 YYREEE (reference sequence). V lost 2 bases to trimming and J lost 5 bases; unmatched junction nucleotides: 8. CDR3 length: 16 residues. For the CDR3, the DNA is TGTGCCAGCAGCTTTAACCAGTTAGCGGGGGAAAACATTCAGTACTTC. As protein: CASSFNQLAGENIQYF.

This sequence joins TRBV25-1 and TRBJ1-6; D call uncertain. The V end lost 4 bases, the J end lost 14 bases, and 12 bases lay between the germline ends. The CDR3 runs 12 residues. The germline V gene encodes CDR1 MGHDK and CDR2 SYGVNS. The chain's CDR3 is CASSGSPPTLHF. The DNA of the CDR3 is TGTGCCAGCAGTGGTTCCCCCCCAACCCTCCACTTT.

V and J are TRBV2 and TRBJ2-7; 7 bases are a match to TRBD2. This CDR3 region has 14 residues. Germline loops: CDR1 SNHLY, CDR2 FYNNEI. Germline trimming cut 3 bases from V and 3 bases from J; bases unmatched to any gene: 5. CDR3 sequence: CASSDGLVHYEQYF. In DNA form, the CDR3 reads TGTGCCAGCAGTGACGGACTAGTTCACTACGAGCAGTACTTC.

This clone was counted a single time. The J gene is TRBJ2-4, the V gene TRBV9, with TRBD1 as a possible D gene (5 bases). This CDR3 is built from 15 residues. Trimming stripped 6 bases from V and 7 bases from J, with 20 bases between. Per germline, CDR1 SGDLS and CDR2 YYNGEE. The CDR3 is CASMNQGPRRNIQYF. CDR3 DNA sequence: TGTGCCAGCATGAATCAGGGCCCCCGGCGGAACATTCAGTACTTC.

J is TRBJ1-1 and V is TRBV27; 9 nucleotides match TRBD1. The germline V gene encodes CDR1 MNHEY and CDR2 SMNVEV (reference sequence). This CDR3 has 11 residues. Trimming took 7 bases from V and 9 from J; bases not matched to a gene: 3. The CDR3 DNA reads as TGTGCCAGCAAGGGACAGGGCAAAGCTTTCTTT. Its translation is CASKGQGKAFF.

The V call is TRBV2, the J call TRBJ2-5, with 7 bases aligning to TRBD1. This CDR3 spans 16 amino acids. V lost 5 bases, J lost 2 bases, and 11 bases stayed unmatched. Germline V gives CDR1 SNHLY, CDR2 FYNNEI. In nucleotides, the CDR3 is TGTGCCAGCAGTAGACAGGGCTTGCGCCTGCAAGAGACCCAGTACTTC. It codes for CASSRQGLRLQETQYF.

The chain uses TRBV28 and TRBJ2-1; TRBD1 matches 9 bases. CDR1 and CDR2 from the germline V gene are MDHEN and SYDVKM. CDR3 length: 18 residues. The junction had 19 bases not matched to a gene; V was cut back by 7 bases and J by 6 bases. Written as DNA, the CDR3 is TGTGCCAGCACGGATAACAACCTGAGGACAGGGGATTCCAATGAGCAGTTCTTC. Translated, it gives CASTDNNLRTGDSNEQFF. Looking up the rest from reference TRBV28 and TRBJ2-1 gives the full variable domain: DVKVTQSSRYLVKRTGEKVFLECVQDMDHENMFWYRQDPGLGLRLIYFSYDVKMKEKGDIPEGYSVSREKKERFSLILESASTNQTSMYLCASTDNNLRTGDSNEQFFGPGTRLTVL.

This clone was seen a few times. The V gene is TRBV2, the J gene TRBJ2-7; TRBD1 agrees at 10 bases. Per the germline V gene, CDR1 is SNHLY and CDR2 is FYNNEI. Trimming at V came to 8 bases and at J to 2 bases, leaving 6 bases not matched to a gene. The CDR3 length is 14 residues. CDR3 in DNA: TGTGCCAGCGCCCAGGGACAGGGGACCTACGAGCAGTACTTC. Translation gives CASAQGQGTYEQYF.

The chain is built from TRBV7-9 and TRBJ2-7; D might be TRBD2 (5 bases). The CDR3 loop spans 12 amino acids. V was cut by 5 bases and J by 7 bases, with 12 bases left in between. The germline gives CDR1 SEHNR, CDR2 FQNEAQ (reference sequence). The chain's CDR3 is CASSPPSGEQYF. The CDR3 DNA is TGTGCCAGCAGCCCACCTTCGGGGGAGCAGTACTTC. Using reference TRBV7-9 and TRBJ2-7 for the parts outside the CDR3, the full variable domain is DTGVSQNPRHKITKRGQNVTFRCDPISEHNRLYWYRQTLGQGPEFLTYFQNEAQLEKSRLLSDRFSAERPKGSFSTLEIQRTEQGDSAMYLCASSPPSGEQYFGPGTRLTVT.

V is TRBV28 and J is TRBJ1-5; maybe TRBD1 (5 bases). Germline V lookup: CDR1 MDHEN, CDR2 SYDVKM. This CDR3 spans 15 amino acids. Trimming took 4 bases from V and 0 from J, leaving 10 bases between them. CDR3 protein: CASSWVGVSNQPQHF. The CDR3 DNA is TGTGCCAGCAGTTGGGTAGGGGTTAGCAATCAGCCCCAGCATTTT.

Note on this clone: One junction end disagrees with the germline gene, perhaps due to a read error. The chain employs TRBV12-5 and TRBJ1-2; possible D gene TRBD1, 6 bases. This CDR3 contains 13 residues. CDR1 and CDR2 from the germline V gene are LGHNT and FRNRAP. The CDR3 loop is CASGLWGGDGYTF. DNA of the CDR3: TGTGCTAGCGGTTTGTGGGGGGGCGATGGCTACACCTTC.

The CDR3 loop is CASSRLGQGVTGELFF. Here the CDR3 DNA reads TGCGCCAGCAGCCGCCTAGGACAGGGGGTGACCGGGGAGCTGTTTTTT. The chain links TRBV4-3 to TRBJ2-2; TRBD1 matches at 10 bases. The trim removed 4 bases at V and 5 bases at J, leaving 7 bases unmatched. Germline V gene sequence: CDR1 LGHNA, CDR2 YSLEER. The CDR3 is 16 residues long.

This clone occurred once. The chain is built from TRBV7-3 and TRBJ2-3, with TRBD2 matching over 9 bases. The germline V gene encodes CDR1 SGHTA and CDR2 FQGTGA. The CDR3 is made up of 17 amino acids. Unmatched junction bases numbered 7, after V lost 3 bases and J lost 0 bases. CDR3 bases: TGTGCCAGCAGCTTTCCGGCGGGAGGGACTAGCACAGATACGCAGTATTTT. Its protein product is CASSFPAGGTSTDTQYF.